The text below deals with one TCR beta chain. Its antigen is unidentified. Using immunoSEQ multiplex PCR, the repertoire was profiled, and TCRdb retains in-frame clones only, with some absent. The sample carries 70,000 to 95,000 clones, 92% recorded once. The sample belongs to a study of OX40 agonist ivuxolimab in advanced cancers. General study points: The antigens recognized by the expanded peripheral T cells, that is their antigen specificity, were not determined.

The CDR3 totals 16 residues. Between the trimmed V and J ends, which lost 6 bases and 6 bases, there was a span of 21 bases. Per germline, CDR1 KGHSH and CDR2 LQKENI. The rearrangement links TRBV18 to TRBJ2-1, with D tentatively TRBD2 (6 bases). The starting material was CD4+ or CD8+ T cells sorted from blood, obtained in a trial of the OX40 agonist ivuxolimab. The receptor's source is an adult with an advanced solid tumor such as melanoma, head and neck, liver or kidney cancer. The CDR3 nucleotides read TGTGCCAGCTCCCCTGGGGGATTAGCGGAGATCAATGAGCAGTTCTTC. Residues: CASSPGGLAEINEQFF.